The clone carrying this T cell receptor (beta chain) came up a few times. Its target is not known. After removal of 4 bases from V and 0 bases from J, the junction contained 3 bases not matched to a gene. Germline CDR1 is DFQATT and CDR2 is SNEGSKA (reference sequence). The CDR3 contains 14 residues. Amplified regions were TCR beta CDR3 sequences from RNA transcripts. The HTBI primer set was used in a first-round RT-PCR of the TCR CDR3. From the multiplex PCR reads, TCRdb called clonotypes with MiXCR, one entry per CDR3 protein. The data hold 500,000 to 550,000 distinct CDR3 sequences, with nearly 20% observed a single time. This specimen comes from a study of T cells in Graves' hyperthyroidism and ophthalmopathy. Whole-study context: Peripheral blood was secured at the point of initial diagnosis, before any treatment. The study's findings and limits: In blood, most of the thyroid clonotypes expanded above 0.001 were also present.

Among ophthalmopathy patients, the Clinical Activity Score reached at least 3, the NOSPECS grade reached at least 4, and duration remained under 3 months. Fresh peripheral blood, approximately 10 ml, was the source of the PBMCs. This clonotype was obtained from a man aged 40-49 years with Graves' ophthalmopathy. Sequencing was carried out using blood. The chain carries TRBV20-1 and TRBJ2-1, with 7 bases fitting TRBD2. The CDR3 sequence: CSAIASGSYNEQFF. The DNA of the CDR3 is TGCAGTGCTATAGCTAGCGGCTCCTACAATGAGCAGTTCTTC.